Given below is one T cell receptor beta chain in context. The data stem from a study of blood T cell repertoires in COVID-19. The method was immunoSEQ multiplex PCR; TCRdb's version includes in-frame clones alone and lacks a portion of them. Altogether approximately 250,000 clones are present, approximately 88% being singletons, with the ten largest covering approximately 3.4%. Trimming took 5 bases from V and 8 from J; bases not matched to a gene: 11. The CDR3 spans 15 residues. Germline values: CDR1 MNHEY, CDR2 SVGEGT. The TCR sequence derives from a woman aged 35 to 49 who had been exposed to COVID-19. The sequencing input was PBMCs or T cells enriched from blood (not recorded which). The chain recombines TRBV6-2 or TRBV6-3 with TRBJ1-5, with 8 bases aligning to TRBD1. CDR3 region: CASSEGTGQAKPQHF. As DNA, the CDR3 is TGTGCCAGCAGTGAGGGGACAGGCCAGGCGAAGCCCCAGCATTTT.